The T cell receptor beta chain under discussion was sequenced for a study of molecular identifiers for immune sequencing clone quantification. The CDR3 length is 16 residues. Between the trimmed V and J ends, which lost 5 bases and 0 bases, there was a span of 11 bases. The germline V gene encodes CDR1 SGHVS and CDR2 FNYEAQ. Naive CD8 library inputs spanned about 17,000 to 1,000,000 sorted cells and 10%, 30% or 50% RNA. A CD8+CD4-CCR7+CD45RA+ gate was used to sort naive CD8 T cells. This clonotype was observed at least ten times. Previously described methods and listed TCR primers were used for bulk TCR libraries. Each CDR3 protein gets one entry after TCRdb re-called the PCR reads with MiXCR. The sample holds around 100,000 distinct CDR3 sequences, approximately 40% seen once.

Source material: naive CD8+ T cells from blood, with Jurkat cell RNA spiked in. The subset was: FACS-sorted CD8+CD4-CCR7+CD45RA+ naive T cells. This TCR was sampled from a human donor in good health. Some libraries in this study had Jurkat cell RNA spiked in. The chain combines TRBV7-6 with TRBJ2-6, with unresolved D. The CDR3 reads CASSLLDFSGANVLTF. The CDR3 coding sequence is TGTGCCAGCAGCCTCCTAGATTTCTCTGGGGCCAACGTCCTGACTTTC.